This T cell receptor beta chain is from a study of blood T cell repertoires in COVID-19. Study details: Some COVID-19 samples were acute and others convalescent; all came from the United States, Italy and Spain. The cDNA or gDNA used as material had been derived from T cells, B-cell-depleted T cells, or PBMCs.

This CDR3 contains 18 residues. The V gene's germline CDR1 is LGHDT and CDR2 YNNKEL (reference sequence). J was trimmed by 2 bases and V by 2 bases; bases with no gene match: 9. Authors' data handling: Estimation of nucleated cell counts relied on the amplification of reference gene primers. The assay was immunoSEQ multiplex PCR, and TCRdb's table has in-frame clones only and misses some. Clone size and V and J calls were adopted from that table, with D and trimming inferred from the DNA. The table includes 40,000 or so clones, around 84% detected once. J is TRBJ2-2 and V is TRBV3-1 (or the pseudogene TRBV3-2); 9 bases align to TRBD2. What was sequenced was peripheral blood. This TCR came from a human donor in a cohort sampled during active COVID-19. The DNA for the CDR3 is TGTGCCAGCAGCCAACCGACTAGCGGCACACGAAACACCGGGGAGCTGTTTTTT. This sequence encodes CASSQPTSGTRNTGELFF.